This record covers a single TCR beta chain. Its antigen is still unknown. The data were taken from a study of T cell responses to AZD1222 COVID-19 vaccine. V trimming: 5 bases; J trimming: 8 bases; junction bases outside the gene matches: 7. This CDR3 contains 13 residues. TCRdb's copy holds only in-frame clones and misses some; the assay was immunoSEQ multiplex PCR. This sample's table has over 130,000 clones. Points from the study as a whole: All repertoire sampling was performed exclusively after the peak T cell response. Donors in the cohort were predominantly white British and more often female, and clonal diversity was possibly underestimated.

This sequence originates from an adult in good health. Sequencing was carried out using peripheral blood. V is TRBV12-3 or TRBV12-4 and J is TRBJ1-2, with TRBD1 matching 8 bases. The CDR3 nucleotides read TGTGCCAGCAGTCTGGGGACAGGATGGGGCTACACCTTC. The encoded protein is CASSLGTGWGYTF.